A selection of T cell receptor beta chains follows, all from one sample in a study of OX40 agonist ivuxolimab in advanced cancers. Profiling relied on immunoSEQ multiplex PCR, and the TCRdb table lists in-frame clones only, not all of them. The sample has 80,000 or so clones, 80% to 95% seen once. The source was CD4+ or CD8+ T cells sorted from blood, collected in a trial of the OX40 agonist ivuxolimab. These TCRs come from an adult with an advanced solid tumor such as melanoma, head and neck, liver or kidney cancer. The CDR3 runs from the conserved cysteine through the conserved F or W. A D gene is named only where the DNA matches it firmly. The listing skips clone size in some rows; elsewhere it reads once, few, many or a size class.

j_call v_call d_call clone_size cdr3_aa cdr3_nt
TRBJ2-7 TRBV4-1 TRBD2 NA CASSHPLAGGAYEQYF TGCGCCAGCAGCCATCCCTTGGCGGGGGGTGCGTACGAGCAGTACTTC
TRBJ2-4 TRBV7-2 NA NA CASSPWIYQGAKNIQYF TGTGCCAGCAGCCCTTGGATTTACCAGGGGGCCAAAAACATTCAGTACTTC
TRBJ2-2 TRBV6-5 TRBD2 few CASRGGKRYTGELFF TGTGCCAGCAGGGGGGGGAAGCGGTACACCGGGGAGCTGTTTTTT
TRBJ2-2 TRBV18 NA NA CASSPPNTGELFF TGTGCCAGCTCACCACCTAACACCGGGGAGCTGTTTTTT
TRBJ2-7 TRBV5-1 TRBD1 few CASSSAGTEAYEQYF TGCGCCAGCAGCTCTGCCGGGACAGAGGCCTACGAGCAGTACTTC
TRBJ2-2 TRBV7-2 NA NA CASSLASIANTGELFF TGTGCCAGCAGCCTAGCCTCTATCGCGAACACCGGGGAGCTGTTTTTT
TRBJ2-7 TRBV12-2 NA NA CASRFTYRGRSIHEQYF TGTGCAAGTCGCTTTACATACAGGGGGCGTTCAATCCACGAGCAGTACTTC
TRBJ2-3 TRBV7-8 NA few CASSFYTSSGTDTQYF TGTGCCAGCAGCTTCTACACTAGTTCTGGCACAGATACGCAGTATTTT
TRBJ1-1 TRBV2 NA NA CASSRSGTEAFF TGTGCCAGCTCCCGATCGGGCACTGAAGCTTTCTTT
TRBJ2-3 TRBV11-2 TRBD2 NA CASKRSGGTTDTQYF TGTGCCAGCAAGCGAAGCGGGGGGACCACAGATACGCAGTATTTT
TRBJ1-1 TRBV9 NA NA CASSVVLRAEAFF TGTGCCAGCAGCGTAGTCCTGAGGGCTGAAGCTTTCTTT
TRBJ2-2 TRBV13 TRBD2 NA CASSLPPGLSTGELFF TGTGCCAGCAGCCTCCCTCCGGGACTATCCACCGGGGAGCTGTTTTTT
TRBJ1-5 TRBV6-5 TRBD1 NA CASSSDRDQPQHF TGTGCCAGCAGTTCGGACAGGGATCAGCCCCAGCATTTT
TRBJ1-2 TRBV29-1 TRBD1 NA CSVTGDSGYTF TGCAGCGTCACAGGGGACAGTGGCTACACCTTC
TRBJ2-3 TRBV5-1 TRBD2 NA CASSHRGGPTDTQYF TGCGCCAGCTCCCATCGGGGGGGGCCCACAGATACGCAGTATTTT
TRBJ2-7 TRBV6-6 NA once CASRAHQYEQYF TGTGCCAGCAGAGCCCACCAGTACGAGCAGTACTTC
TRBJ2-5 TRBV5-6 TRBD2 NA CASLGAGGRETQYF TGTGCCAGCCTCGGGGCGGGGGGGCGAGAGACCCAGTACTTC
TRBJ2-7 TRBV5-1 NA NA CASSDERASYEQYF TGCGCCAGCAGCGATGAACGGGCCTCCTACGAGCAGTACTTC
TRBJ2-3 TRBV7-2 NA NA CASSLIGPSTDTQYF TGTGCCAGCAGCTTAATCGGGCCGAGCACAGATACGCAGTATTTT